These 26 T cell receptor beta chains were all obtained from the same sample, sequenced in a study of response to subunit inactivated influenza vaccine. One entry per CDR3 protein results from TCRdb running MiXCR on the RT-PCR reads. Of a few hundred thousand distinct CDR3 sequences in the sample, roughly a fifth were seen once. The specimen was PBMCs from blood, collected 21 months after vaccination. These receptors all come from a man between 50 and 75 years old who received an inactivated influenza vaccine.

This clonotype was picked up many times. The chain links TRBV6-5 to TRBJ1-3, with D possibly being TRBD1 (6 bases). Germline loops: CDR1 MNHEY, CDR2 SVGAGI. The V and J ends lost 0 bases and 3 bases respectively, with 18 bases between them. The CDR3 extends over 18 amino acids. CDR3 coding DNA: TGTGCCAGCAGTTACTCTCCGGTCGGGGGGGCTGGTGGAAACACCATATATTTT. Residues: CASSYSPVGGAGGNTIYF.

The rearrangement joins TRBV24-1 to TRBJ2-3; a weak D match, TRBD2 (5 bases). This CDR3 comprises 12 residues. In germline, CDR1 is KGHDR, CDR2 SFDVKD. Trimming shortened V by 0 bases and J by 8 bases, and 5 bases separated the two germline ends. The DNA of the CDR3 is TGTGCCACCAGTGATTTGGCGGGTACGCAGTATTTT. As protein: CATSDLAGTQYF.

This clonotype was observed a few times. V gene TRBV5-1 combines with J gene TRBJ2-6; D unclear. The CDR3 runs to 15 residues. The germline V and J ends were trimmed by 2 bases and 0 bases, with 6 bases remaining between them. From germline, CDR1 is SGHRS and CDR2 YFSETQ. DNA for the CDR3: TGCGCCAGCAGCTTTTCAGTCTCTGGGGCCAACGTCCTGACTTTC. Protein product: CASSFSVSGANVLTF.

This clonotype was observed a few times. V is TRBV2 and J is TRBJ2-5; 11 bases are a match to TRBD2. Germline V lookup: CDR1 SNHLY, CDR2 FYNNEI. The trim removed 7 bases at V and 7 bases at J, leaving 8 bases unmatched. CDR3 length: 14 residues. DNA for the CDR3: TGTGCCAGCACGGGGACTAGCGGTGAGGGGACCCAGTACTTC. This sequence encodes CASTGTSGEGTQYF. Filled out from reference TRBV2 and TRBJ2-5, the complete variable domain reads EPEVTQTPSHQVTQMGQEVILRCVPISNHLYFYWYRQILGQKVEFLVSFYNNEISEKSEIFDDQFSVERPDGSNFTLKIRSTKLEDSAMYFCASTGTSGEGTQYFGPGTRLLVL.

The CDR3 spells CASSSQTGGFYNEQFF. The CDR3 nucleotides are TGTGCCAGCAGCTCCCAGACAGGGGGATTCTACAATGAGCAGTTCTTC. The chain is built from TRBV28 and TRBJ2-1; 9 positions agree with TRBD1. CDR1 MDHEN and CDR2 SYDVKM come from the germline V gene. V lost 6 bases, J lost 3 bases, and 9 bases stayed unmatched. The CDR3 totals 16 residues.

This clonotype was detected only a few times. The rearrangement joins TRBV4-1 to TRBJ2-1; TRBD2 agrees at 9 bases. This CDR3 has 16 residues. The germline V gene encodes CDR1 MGHRA and CDR2 YSYEKL. With V trimmed by 0 bases and J by 7 bases, 7 bases remained unmatched. Here the CDR3 DNA reads TGCGCCAGCAGCCAAGACGGCGGGGGGGCTCGGAATGAGCAGTTCTTC. This encodes CASSQDGGGARNEQFF.

This clonotype showed up just a few times. The chain uses TRBV18 and TRBJ1-1; possible D gene TRBD1, 6 bases. Between the trimmed V and J ends, which lost 6 bases and 1 base, there was a span of 12 bases. Germline values: CDR1 KGHSH, CDR2 LQKENI. The CDR3 runs to 14 residues. The CDR3 DNA reads as TGTGCCAGCTCCCCGGGGGCTGAGAACACTGAAGCTTTCTTT. It codes for CASSPGAENTEAFF. The variable domain in full, completed from reference TRBV18 and TRBJ1-1, reads NAGVMQNPRHLVRRRGQEARLRCSPMKGHSHVYWYRQLPEEGLKFMVYLQKENIIDESGMPKERFSAEFPKEGPSILRIQQVVRGDSAAYFCASSPGAENTEAFFGQGTRLTVV.

This clonotype came up a few times. The chain joins TRBV4-3 to TRBJ2-2, with 7 positions matching TRBD2. This CDR3 region has 17 residues. From germline, CDR1 is LGHNA and CDR2 YSLEER. V lost 0 bases and J lost 1; bases outside the gene matches: 5. CDR3 loop: CASSQEGLYLNTGELFF. CDR3 in DNA: TGCGCCAGCAGCCAAGAGGGACTATATCTGAACACCGGGGAGCTGTTTTTT.

The table lists this clonotype with many counts. The chain recombines TRBV6-1 with TRBJ2-2, with 8 nucleotides matching TRBD2. V shed 3 bases and J 4 bases; nucleotides not matched to a gene: 13. The CDR3 has 18 residues. Germline loops: CDR1 MNHNS, CDR2 SASEGT. In DNA form, the CDR3 reads TGTGCCAGCAGTGAGAACACGGGGGGGCACTTTGGCACCGGGGAGCTGTTTTTT. As protein: CASSENTGGHFGTGELFF.

This chain uses TRBV29-1 with TRBJ1-6, with 9 bases fitting TRBD1. The junction had 7 bases not matched to a gene; V was cut back by 6 bases and J by 10 bases. CDR3 length: 13 amino acids. CDR1 and CDR2 (germline): SQVTM, ANQGSEA. The CDR3 DNA is TGCAGCGTGAGGGACAGGGATATGTCACCCCTCCACTTT. Amino acid sequence: CSVRDRDMSPLHF.

Only a few counts were recorded for this clonotype. V is TRBV20-1 and J is TRBJ1-2; TRBD1 might be the D (6 bases). Germline-derived CDR1 and CDR2 are DFQATT and SNEGSKA (reference sequence). The CDR3 totals 12 residues. V lost 6 bases and J 2 bases, leaving 10 bases between the germline ends. CDR3 amino acids: CSAVDRNYGYTF. The CDR3 coding sequence is TGCAGTGCCGTGGACAGAAACTATGGCTACACCTTC.

This clonotype was detected only a few times. The rearrangement uses TRBV7-9 and TRBJ1-1; the D gene is possibly TRBD1 (6 bases). Trimming left V 3 bases short and J 1 base short, with 12 bases between. CDR1 SEHNR and CDR2 FQNEAQ come from the germline V gene (reference sequence). The CDR3 length is 15 residues. The CDR3 reads CASSFITGANTEAFF. The CDR3 DNA follows: TGTGCCAGCAGCTTTATTACGGGGGCGAACACTGAAGCTTTCTTT.

V is TRBV18 and J is TRBJ1-1; D remains unclear. The CDR3 consists of 14 residues. V shed 1 base and J shed 0 bases, with 6 bases lying between them. Germline-derived CDR1 and CDR2 are KGHSH and LQKENI. The CDR3 is CASSPQDLNTEAFF. The CDR3 DNA sequence: TGTGCCAGCTCACCACAGGACCTGAACACTGAAGCTTTCTTT.

This chain uses TRBV29-1 with TRBJ2-3; D is ambiguous. The CDR3 is made up of 13 amino acids. From germline, CDR1 is SQVTM and CDR2 ANQGSEA. V shed 4 bases and J shed 0 bases, with 8 bases lying between them. The CDR3 is CSVAGRSTDTQYF. CDR3 in DNA: TGCAGCGTTGCGGGCAGGAGCACAGATACGCAGTATTTT.

The chain uses TRBV12-3 or TRBV12-4 and TRBJ1-5; 8 bases are a match to TRBD1. This CDR3 is built from 14 residues. Trimming at V came to 6 bases and at J to 7 bases, leaving 8 bases not matched to a gene. CDR3: CASRFTGGRQPQHF. Written as DNA, the CDR3 is TGTGCCAGCAGGTTCACAGGGGGACGGCAGCCCCAGCATTTT.

V is TRBV4-1 and J is TRBJ1-5; the match to TRBD1 covers 7 bases. Germline V gene data show CDR1 as MGHRA and CDR2 as YSYEKL. V shed 1 base, J shed 4 bases, and the junction held 4 bases outside the gene matches. This CDR3 has 15 amino acids. The DNA for the CDR3 is TGCGCCAGCAGCCAAGCGATACAGGGGAATCAGCCCCAGCATTTT. It is translated as CASSQAIQGNQPQHF.

This clonotype was picked up a small number of times. The chain links TRBV4-1 to TRBJ2-1, with D uncertain. V dropped 3 bases and J dropped 5 bases, with 8 bases sitting between them. The CDR3 extends over 13 amino acids. Germline values: CDR1 MGHRA, CDR2 YSYEKL. The CDR3 DNA reads as TGCGCCAGCAGCCATGGACCCGACAATGAGCAGTTCTTC. Protein product: CASSHGPDNEQFF.

V is TRBV5-1 and J is TRBJ2-7; 7 bases are a match to TRBD2. In germline, CDR1 is SGHRS, CDR2 YFSETQ. The V and J ends lost 2 bases and 2 bases, in that order; junction bases with no gene match: 7. The CDR3 is 15 residues long. The CDR3, as DNA: TGCGCCAGCAGCTTCGGTGCGGGAGCTACCTACGAGCAGTACTTC. Translation gives CASSFGAGATYEQYF.

This clonotype was observed a handful of times. The chain uses TRBV24-1 and TRBJ2-4; no definite D call. Germline CDR1 and CDR2: KGHDR and SFDVKD. V was pared by 2 bases and J by 0 bases, with 7 bases between. This CDR3 region has 15 residues. The CDR3 is CATSDSGQAKNIQYF. In nucleotides, the CDR3 is TGTGCCACCAGTGATTCCGGCCAAGCCAAAAACATTCAGTACTTC.

J is TRBJ2-7 and V is TRBV28, with 10 bases fitting TRBD2. Looked up from germline, CDR1 is MDHEN and CDR2 is SYDVKM. Losses at the gene ends were 2 bases for V and 4 bases for J; bases not matched to a gene: 17. CDR3 length equals 19 residues. The CDR3 region has the DNA TGTGCCAGCAGTTTAGTAGTAGGGACTAGCGTCAGAATACTATACGAGCAGTACTTC. This codes for CASSLVVGTSVRILYEQYF. Full variable domain (outside the CDR3, taken from reference TRBV28 and TRBJ2-7): DVKVTQSSRYLVKRTGEKVFLECVQDMDHENMFWYRQDPGLGLRLIYFSYDVKMKEKGDIPEGYSVSREKKERFSLILESASTNQTSMYLCASSLVVGTSVRILYEQYFGPGTRLTVT.

This clonotype showed up just a few times. The chain combines TRBV7-9 with TRBJ2-7; TRBD2 is a possible D gene (6 bases). Germline-derived CDR1 and CDR2 are SEHNR and FQNEAQ (reference sequence). V was trimmed by 5 bases and J by 0 bases, leaving 11 bases between them. The CDR3 totals 14 residues. As DNA, the CDR3 is TGTGCCAGCAGCGAGACTAGTGTCTCCTACGAGCAGTACTTC. Its translation is CASSETSVSYEQYF.

This clonotype was found a few times. This chain connects TRBV12-3 or TRBV12-4 to TRBJ1-5, with D possibly matching TRBD1 (6 bases). V was shortened by 5 bases and J by 4 bases, with 9 bases between the two germline ends. CDR3 size: 13 residues. The CDR3 sequence is CASSAGENQPQHF. The CDR3, as DNA: TGTGCCAGCAGTGCAGGGGAAAATCAGCCCCAGCATTTT.

V gene TRBV6-1 combines with J gene TRBJ1-5, with D unresolved. Per the germline V gene, CDR1 is MNHNS and CDR2 is SASEGT. Trimming pared 6 bases from V and 7 bases from J, leaving 10 bases between. CDR3 length equals 12 residues. The CDR3, as DNA: TGTGCCAGCAGCGAACCAACACAGCCCCAGCATTTT. Encoded protein: CASSEPTQPQHF.

This clonotype has a handful of counts. This rearrangement joins TRBV20-1 to TRBJ2-2; 7 nucleotides agree with TRBD2. The CDR3 consists of 12 residues. In germline, CDR1 is DFQATT, CDR2 SNEGSKA (reference sequence). After removal of 3 bases from V and 5 bases from J, the junction contained 0 bases not matched to a gene. CDR3 DNA sequence: TGCAGTGCTAGGCGGGAGACCGGGGAGCTGTTTTTT. Amino acid sequence: CSARRETGELFF.

This clonotype was observed a single time. This chain uses TRBV12-3 or TRBV12-4 with TRBJ2-7; D call uncertain. The CDR3 covers 15 residues. The V and J ends lost 7 bases and 2 bases respectively, with 18 bases between them. This CDR3 is CASTQEAPFTYEQYF. CDR3 sequence (DNA): TGTGCCAGCACCCAAGAGGCGCCTTTTACCTACGAGCAGTACTTC.

The rearrangement links TRBV19 to TRBJ2-7; a weak D match, TRBD2 (5 bases). Germline CDR1 LNHDA, CDR2 SQIVND (reference sequence). V lost 1 base and J lost 2, with 6 bases in between. The CDR3 is 13 amino acids. This chain's CDR3 is CASSIAGTYEQYF. The CDR3 DNA is TGTGCCAGTAGTATAGCGGGGACCTACGAGCAGTACTTC. The full variable domain, its missing parts supplied by reference TRBV19 and TRBJ2-7, is DGGITQSPKYLFRKEGQNVTLSCEQNLNHDAMYWYRQDPGQGLRLIYYSQIVNDFQKGDIAEGYSVSREKKESFPLTVTSAQKNPTAFYLCASSIAGTYEQYFGPGTRLTVT.